The clone carrying this TCR beta chain was counted only a few times. Between the trimmed V and J ends, which lost 4 bases and 4 bases, there was a span of 10 bases. The CDR3 is 12 amino acids. The V gene's germline CDR1 is SQVTM and CDR2 ANQGSEA. TCRdb analysed the RT-PCR reads with MiXCR anew, one entry per CDR3 protein. The repertoire has more than 400,000 distinct CDR3 sequences, around 7.9% of them found once; the top ten carry about an eighth. The sample belongs to a study of response to subunit inactivated influenza vaccine. Sequencing was performed on PBMCs from blood, taken roughly 24 months after vaccination. The TCR sequence derives from a man in his fifties or sixties who received an inactivated influenza vaccine. The V and J genes are TRBV29-1 and TRBJ1-1; D ambiguous. This CDR3 reads CSVGRVSTEAFF. The DNA of the CDR3 is TGCAGCGTTGGAAGGGTAAGCACTGAAGCTTTCTTT.